This T cell receptor (beta chain) was identified during a study of blood T cell repertoires in COVID-19. Trimming stripped 6 bases from V and 3 bases from J, with 12 bases between. Per the germline V gene, CDR1 is SNHLY and CDR2 is FYNNEI. This CDR3 has 14 amino acids. The assay was immunoSEQ multiplex PCR, and TCRdb's table has in-frame clones only and misses some. The sample contains around 100,000 clones, just over 90% of which appear only once. Only one count was recorded for this clone. The TCR comes from a man aged 50-60 years with active COVID-19. This chain connects TRBV2 to TRBJ2-1; D not certain. The sample consisted of peripheral blood. The CDR3 DNA sequence: TGTGCCAGCAGCATCAGAGGAGTCTACAATGAGCAGTTCTTC. It yields the protein CASSIRGVYNEQFF.